This T cell receptor (beta chain) was retrieved from a study of blood T cells in healthy people across ages. In germline, CDR1 is DFQATT, CDR2 SNEGSKA (reference sequence). Germline trimming cut 6 bases from V and 6 bases from J; bases unmatched to any gene: 13. This CDR3 is 17 amino acids long. Alongside a J-beta primer mix, a sample-barcoded 5' primer served in a second PCR lasting roughly 6 to 11 cycles. TCRdb redid the calling of the 5' RACE reads with MiXCR, one entry per CDR3 protein. The table has 550,000 to 600,000 distinct CDR3 sequences, 25% to 30% seen once. The V call is TRBV20-1, the J call TRBJ2-1; TRBD2 matches at 14 bases. Source material: blood. This clonotype was obtained from a woman in her sixties or seventies in good health. This CDR3 reads CSASKPETSGGANEQFF. The CDR3 region has the DNA TGCAGTGCAAGTAAGCCAGAGACTAGCGGGGGGGCCAATGAGCAGTTCTTC.